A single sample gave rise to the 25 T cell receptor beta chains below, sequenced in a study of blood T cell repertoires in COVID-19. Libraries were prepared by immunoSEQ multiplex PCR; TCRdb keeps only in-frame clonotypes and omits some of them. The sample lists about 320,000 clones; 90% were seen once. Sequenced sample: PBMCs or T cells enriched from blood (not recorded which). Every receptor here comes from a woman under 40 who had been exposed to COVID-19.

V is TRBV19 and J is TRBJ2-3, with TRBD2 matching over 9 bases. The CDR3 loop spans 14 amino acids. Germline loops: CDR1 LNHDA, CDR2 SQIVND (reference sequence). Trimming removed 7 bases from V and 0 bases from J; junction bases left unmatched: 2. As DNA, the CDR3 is TGTGCCAGTAATAGCGGGGGTAGCACAGATACGCAGTATTTT. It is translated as CASNSGGSTDTQYF.

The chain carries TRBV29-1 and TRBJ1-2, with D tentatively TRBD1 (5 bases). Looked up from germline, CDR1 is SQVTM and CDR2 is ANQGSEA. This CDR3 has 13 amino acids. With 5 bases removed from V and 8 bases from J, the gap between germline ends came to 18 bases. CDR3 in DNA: TGCAGCGTTTTTACCCCCAGACAGAACGGCTACACCTTC. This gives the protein CSVFTPRQNGYTF.

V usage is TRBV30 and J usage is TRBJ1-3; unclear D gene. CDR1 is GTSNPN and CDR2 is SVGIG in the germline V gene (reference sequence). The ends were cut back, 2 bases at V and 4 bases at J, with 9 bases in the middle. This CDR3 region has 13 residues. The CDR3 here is CAWSSGDGNTIYF. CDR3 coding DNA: TGTGCCTGGAGTTCTGGAGACGGAAACACCATATATTTT.

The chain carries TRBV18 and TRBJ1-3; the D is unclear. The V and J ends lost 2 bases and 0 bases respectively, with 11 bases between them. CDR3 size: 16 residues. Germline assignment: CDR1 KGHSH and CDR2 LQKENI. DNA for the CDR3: TGTGCCAGCTCACCATCTACAACTAACTCTGGAAACACCATATATTTT. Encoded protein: CASSPSTTNSGNTIYF. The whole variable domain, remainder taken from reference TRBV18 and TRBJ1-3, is NAGVMQNPRHLVRRRGQEARLRCSPMKGHSHVYWYRQLPEEGLKFMVYLQKENIIDESGMPKERFSAEFPKEGPSILRIQQVVRGDSAAYFCASSPSTTNSGNTIYFGEGSWLTVV.

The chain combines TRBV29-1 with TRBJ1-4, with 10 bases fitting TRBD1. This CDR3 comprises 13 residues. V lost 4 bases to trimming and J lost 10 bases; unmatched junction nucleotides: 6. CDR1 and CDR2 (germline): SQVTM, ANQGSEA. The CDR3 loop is CSVADRGLAKLFF. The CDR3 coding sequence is TGCAGCGTTGCCGACAGGGGGCTCGCAAAACTGTTTTTT.

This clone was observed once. As DNA, the CDR3 is TGTGCCAGTAGTGGGTGGACAGGGAAACGAACCGGGGAGCTGTTTTTT. This encodes CASSGWTGKRTGELFF. The chain has TRBV19 and TRBJ2-2, with 8 bases fitting TRBD1. The CDR3 loop spans 16 amino acids. V lost 5 bases, J lost 5 bases, and 10 bases stayed unmatched. Per germline, CDR1 LNHDA and CDR2 SQIVND (reference sequence).

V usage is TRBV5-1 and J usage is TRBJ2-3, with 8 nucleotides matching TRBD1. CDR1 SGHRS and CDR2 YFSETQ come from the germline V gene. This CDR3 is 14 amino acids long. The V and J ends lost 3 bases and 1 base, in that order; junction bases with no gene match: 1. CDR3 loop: CASSSTGGTDTQYF. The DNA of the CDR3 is TGCGCCAGCAGCTCGACAGGGGGCACAGATACGCAGTATTTT. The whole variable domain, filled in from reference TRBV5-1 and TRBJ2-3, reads KAGVTQTPRYLIKTRGQQVTLSCSPISGHRSVSWYQQTPGQGLQFLFEYFSETQRNKGNFPGRFSGRQFSNSRSEMNVSTLELGDSALYLCASSSTGGTDTQYFGPGTRLTVL.

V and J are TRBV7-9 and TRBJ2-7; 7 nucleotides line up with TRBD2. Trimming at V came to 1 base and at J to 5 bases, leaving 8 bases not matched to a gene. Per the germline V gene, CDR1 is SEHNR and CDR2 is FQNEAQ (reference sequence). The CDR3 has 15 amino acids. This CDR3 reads CASSLVPRGRDEQYF. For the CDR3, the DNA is TGTGCCAGCAGCTTAGTACCCCGGGGGAGGGACGAGCAGTACTTC.

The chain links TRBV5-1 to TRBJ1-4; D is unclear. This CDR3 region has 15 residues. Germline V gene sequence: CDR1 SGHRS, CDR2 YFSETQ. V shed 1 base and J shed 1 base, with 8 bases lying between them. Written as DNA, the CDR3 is TGCGCCAGCAGCTTGCTGGGCAGAACTAATGAAAAACTGTTTTTT. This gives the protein CASSLLGRTNEKLFF.

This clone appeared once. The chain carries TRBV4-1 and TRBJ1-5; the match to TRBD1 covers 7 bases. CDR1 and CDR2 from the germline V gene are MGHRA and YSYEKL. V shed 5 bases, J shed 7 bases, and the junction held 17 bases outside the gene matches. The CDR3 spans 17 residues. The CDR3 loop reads CASSKGGAGGFGQPQHF. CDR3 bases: TGCGCCAGCAGCAAGGGAGGTGCAGGGGGTTTCGGCCAGCCCCAGCATTTT.

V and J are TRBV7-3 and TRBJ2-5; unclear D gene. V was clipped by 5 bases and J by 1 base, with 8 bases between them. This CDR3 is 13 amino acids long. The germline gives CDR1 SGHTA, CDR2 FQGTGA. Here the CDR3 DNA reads TGTGCCAGCAGCCTACAGTCCCAAGAGACCCAGTACTTC. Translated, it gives CASSLQSQETQYF.

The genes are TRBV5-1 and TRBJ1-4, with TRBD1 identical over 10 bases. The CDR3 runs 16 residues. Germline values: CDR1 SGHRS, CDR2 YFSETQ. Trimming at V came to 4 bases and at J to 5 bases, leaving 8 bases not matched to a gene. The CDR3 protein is CASSLGQGPRNEKLFF. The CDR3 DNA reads TGCGCCAGCAGCCTGGGACAGGGGCCTCGAAATGAAAAACTGTTTTTT.

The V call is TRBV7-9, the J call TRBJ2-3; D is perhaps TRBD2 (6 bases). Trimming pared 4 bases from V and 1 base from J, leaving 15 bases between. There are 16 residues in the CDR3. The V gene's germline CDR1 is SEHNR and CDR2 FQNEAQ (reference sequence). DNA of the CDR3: TGTGCCAGCAGCTGGCCGGGACTGGCAGGCACAGATACGCAGTATTTT. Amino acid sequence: CASSWPGLAGTDTQYF. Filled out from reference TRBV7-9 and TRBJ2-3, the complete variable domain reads DTGVSQNPRHKITKRGQNVTFRCDPISEHNRLYWYRQTLGQGPEFLTYFQNEAQLEKSRLLSDRFSAERPKGSFSTLEIQRTEQGDSAMYLCASSWPGLAGTDTQYFGPGTRLTVL.

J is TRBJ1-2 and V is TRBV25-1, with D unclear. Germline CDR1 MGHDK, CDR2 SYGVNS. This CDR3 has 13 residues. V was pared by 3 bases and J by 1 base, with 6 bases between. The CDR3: CASSDSGNYGYTF. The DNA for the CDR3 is TGTGCCAGCAGTGATTCGGGTAACTATGGCTACACCTTC.

The CDR3 DNA follows: TGTGCCAGCAGCCGTCTAGCGGGGGACGAGCAGTACTTC. The encoded protein is CASSRLAGDEQYF. J is TRBJ2-7 and V is TRBV7-2; 10 bases match TRBD2. This CDR3 comprises 13 residues. CDR1 and CDR2 from the germline V gene are SGHTA and FQGNSA. J lost 5 bases, V lost 5 bases, and 3 bases had no gene match.

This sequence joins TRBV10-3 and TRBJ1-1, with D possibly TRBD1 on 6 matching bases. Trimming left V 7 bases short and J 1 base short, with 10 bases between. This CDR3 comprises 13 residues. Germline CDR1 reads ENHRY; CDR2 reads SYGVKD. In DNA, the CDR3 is TGTGCCATCACCGCGACAGGGAACACTGAAGCTTTCTTT. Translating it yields CAITATGNTEAFF.

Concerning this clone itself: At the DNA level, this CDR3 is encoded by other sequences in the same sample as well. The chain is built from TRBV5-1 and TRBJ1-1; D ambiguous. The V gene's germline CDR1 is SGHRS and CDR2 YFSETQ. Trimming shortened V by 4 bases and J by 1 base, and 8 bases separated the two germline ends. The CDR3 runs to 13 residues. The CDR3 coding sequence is TGCGCCAGCAGCCCGGGGTCGAACACTGAAGCTTTCTTT. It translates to CASSPGSNTEAFF.

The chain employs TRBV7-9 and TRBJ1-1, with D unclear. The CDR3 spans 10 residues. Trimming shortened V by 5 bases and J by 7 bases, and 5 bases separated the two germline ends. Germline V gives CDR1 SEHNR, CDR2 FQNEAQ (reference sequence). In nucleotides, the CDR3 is TGTGCCAGCAGCCTTGTTGAAGCTTTCTTT. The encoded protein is CASSLVEAFF.

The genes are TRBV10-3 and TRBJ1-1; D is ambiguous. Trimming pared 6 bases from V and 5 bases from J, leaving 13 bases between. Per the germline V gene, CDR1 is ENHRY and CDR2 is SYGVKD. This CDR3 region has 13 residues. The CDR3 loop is CAIRVTDGTEAFF. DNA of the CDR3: TGTGCCATCAGGGTGACTGACGGGACTGAAGCTTTCTTT.

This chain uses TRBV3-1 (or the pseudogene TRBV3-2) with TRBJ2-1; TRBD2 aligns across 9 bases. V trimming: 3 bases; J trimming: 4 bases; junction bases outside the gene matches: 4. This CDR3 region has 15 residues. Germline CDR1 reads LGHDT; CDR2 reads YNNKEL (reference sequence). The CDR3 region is CASSQRGGPYNEQFF. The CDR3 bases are TGTGCCAGCAGCCAGCGGGGGGGCCCTTACAATGAGCAGTTCTTC.

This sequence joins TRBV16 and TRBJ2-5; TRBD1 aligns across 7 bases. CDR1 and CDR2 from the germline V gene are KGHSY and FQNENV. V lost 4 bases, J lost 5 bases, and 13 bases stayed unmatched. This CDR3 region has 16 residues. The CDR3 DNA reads TGTGCCAGCAGCCTGGTCGGGACAGCTATCTTGGAGACCCAGTACTTC. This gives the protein CASSLVGTAILETQYF.

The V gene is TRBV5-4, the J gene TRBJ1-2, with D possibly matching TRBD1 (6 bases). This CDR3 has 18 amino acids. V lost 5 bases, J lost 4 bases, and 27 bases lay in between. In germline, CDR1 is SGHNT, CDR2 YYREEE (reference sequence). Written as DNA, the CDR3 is TGTGCCAGCAGATTCGGGGACCCGGAAAGGGAGGGGGTCTATGGCTACACCTTC. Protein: CASRFGDPEREGVYGYTF.

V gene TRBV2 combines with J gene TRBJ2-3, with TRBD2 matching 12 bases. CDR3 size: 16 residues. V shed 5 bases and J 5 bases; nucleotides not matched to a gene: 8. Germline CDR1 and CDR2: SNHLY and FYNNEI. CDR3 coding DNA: TGTGCCAGCAGTCCGCCACTAGCGGGGGGTAAAGATACGCAGTATTTT. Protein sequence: CASSPPLAGGKDTQYF.

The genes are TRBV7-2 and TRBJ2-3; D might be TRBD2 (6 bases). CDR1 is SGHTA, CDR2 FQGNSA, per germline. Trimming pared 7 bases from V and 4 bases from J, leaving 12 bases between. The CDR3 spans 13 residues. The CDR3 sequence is CASTKGRSDTQYF. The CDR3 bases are TGTGCCAGCACCAAAGGGAGGTCAGATACGCAGTATTTT.

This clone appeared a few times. CDR3 amino acids: CSVEGQTGDTIYF. In DNA form, the CDR3 reads TGCAGCGTTGAAGGGCAGACGGGGGACACCATATATTTT. J is TRBJ1-3 and V is TRBV29-1; D is possibly TRBD1 (5 bases). Germline V CDR1 and CDR2: SQVTM, ANQGSEA. V was pared by 1 base and J by 8 bases, with 12 bases between. The CDR3 contains 13 residues.